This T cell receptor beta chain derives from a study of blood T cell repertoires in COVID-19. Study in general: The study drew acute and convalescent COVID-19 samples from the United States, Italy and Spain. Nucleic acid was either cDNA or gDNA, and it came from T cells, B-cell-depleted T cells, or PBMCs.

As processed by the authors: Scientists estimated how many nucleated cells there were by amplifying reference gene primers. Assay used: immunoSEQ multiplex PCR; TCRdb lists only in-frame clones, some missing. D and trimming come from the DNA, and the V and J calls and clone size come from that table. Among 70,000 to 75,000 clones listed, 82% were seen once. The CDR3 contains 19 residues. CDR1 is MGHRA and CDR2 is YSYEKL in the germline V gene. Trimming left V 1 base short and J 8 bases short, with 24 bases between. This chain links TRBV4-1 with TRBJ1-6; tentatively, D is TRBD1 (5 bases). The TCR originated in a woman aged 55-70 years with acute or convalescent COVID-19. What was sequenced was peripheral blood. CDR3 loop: CASSQVPLRRAGLDSPLHF. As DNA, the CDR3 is TGCGCCAGCAGCCAAGTACCCTTAAGGCGGGCGGGGCTTGATTCACCCCTCCACTTT.